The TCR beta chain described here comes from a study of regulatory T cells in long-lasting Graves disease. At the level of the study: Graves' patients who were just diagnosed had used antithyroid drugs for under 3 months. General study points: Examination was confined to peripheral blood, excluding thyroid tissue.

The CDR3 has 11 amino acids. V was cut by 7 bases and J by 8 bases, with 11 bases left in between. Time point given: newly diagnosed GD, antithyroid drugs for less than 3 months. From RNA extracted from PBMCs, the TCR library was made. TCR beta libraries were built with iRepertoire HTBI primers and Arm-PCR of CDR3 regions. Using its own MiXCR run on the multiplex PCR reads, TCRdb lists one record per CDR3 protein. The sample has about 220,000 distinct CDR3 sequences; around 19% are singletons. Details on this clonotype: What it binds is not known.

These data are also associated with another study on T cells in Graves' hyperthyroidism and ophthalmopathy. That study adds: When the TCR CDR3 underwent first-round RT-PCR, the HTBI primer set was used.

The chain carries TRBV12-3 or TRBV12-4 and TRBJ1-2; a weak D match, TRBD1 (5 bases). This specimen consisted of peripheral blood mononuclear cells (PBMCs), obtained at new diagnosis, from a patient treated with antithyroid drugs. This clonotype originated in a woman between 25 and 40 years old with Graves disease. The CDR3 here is CASNDGGGYTF. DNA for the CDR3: TGTGCCAGCAACGACGGGGGGGGCTACACCTTC.